This T cell receptor (beta chain) was found in a study of blood T cell repertoires in COVID-19. Study summary: The United States, Italy and Spain supplied acute and convalescent COVID-19 samples. From T cells, B-cell-depleted T cells, or PBMCs came the material, which was cDNA or gDNA.

As processed by the authors: Counts of nucleated cells, estimated from reference gene primer amplification, were obtained. The protocol was immunoSEQ multiplex PCR, while the TCRdb copy is restricted to in-frame clones and leaves out a portion. That table supplies the V and J calls and clone size; D and trimming were determined from the DNA. This table has approximately 170,000 clones, roughly 84% appearing once. The sample was peripheral blood. This receptor was identified in an elderly woman with active or convalescent COVID-19.

CDR3 coding DNA: TGCAGTGCCGGGGATGGTGAAGCTTTCTTT. Residues: CSAGDGEAFF. V gene TRBV20-1 combines with J gene TRBJ1-1; D not resolved. Trimming stripped 6 bases from V and 7 bases from J, with 9 bases between. Looked up from germline, CDR1 is DFQATT and CDR2 is SNEGSKA (reference sequence). CDR3 size: 10 residues.